Following are 13 T cell receptor beta chains from one sample sequenced in a study of T cell clones after liver transplantation. The assay was immunoSEQ multiplex PCR, and TCRdb's table has in-frame clones only and misses some. This sample has 99,000 or so clones; approximately 85% occur once, and the top ten carry about 1%. The input for sequencing was CD4+ T cells from blood, taken before liver transplant. All receptors come from a human donor who received a liver transplant.

This chain joins TRBV15 and TRBJ2-5; D possibly corresponds to TRBD1 (6 bases). The J call is doubtful: the DNA matches TRBJ2-7 better. Germline V CDR1 and CDR2: LNHNV, YYDKDF (reference sequence). The CDR3 contains 14 residues. The CDR3 sequence: CATSRTGVDYEQYF. The CDR3, as DNA: TGTGCCACCAGCAGGACAGGAGTGGACTACGAGCAGTACTTC.

The genes are TRBV7-3 and TRBJ1-1; 9 bases fit TRBD1. Germline V gene lookup returns CDR1 SGHTA and CDR2 FQGTGA. The V segment lost 5 bases and the J segment 4 bases; nucleotides outside the gene matches: 14. This CDR3 region has 17 residues. The CDR3 sequence is CASSPVIPGQGPTEAFF. The CDR3 DNA follows: TGTGCCAGCAGCCCAGTAATTCCGGGACAGGGACCCACTGAAGCTTTCTTT.

This clone was recorded once. The V and J genes are TRBV5-4 and TRBJ2-3; D not certain. V lost 5 bases, J lost 1 base, and 11 bases lay in between. The CDR3 has 14 amino acids. The V gene's germline CDR1 is SGHNT and CDR2 YYREEE (reference sequence). CDR3 in amino acids: CASRPTPGTDTQYF. CDR3 DNA: TGTGCCAGCAGACCAACTCCTGGCACAGATACGCAGTATTTT.

The rearrangement joins TRBV4-1 to TRBJ2-7; 12 nucleotides align to TRBD2. CDR3 length: 16 amino acids. Germline CDR1 reads MGHRA; CDR2 reads YSYEKL. After removal of 2 bases from V and 2 bases from J, the junction contained 4 bases not matched to a gene. The CDR3 nucleotides are TGCGCCAGCAGCCAAAAACCTAGCGGGGGGGCCTACGAGCAGTACTTC. It yields the protein CASSQKPSGGAYEQYF.

The genes are TRBV28 and TRBJ2-3, with TRBD1 matching over 8 bases. CDR1 and CDR2 (germline): MDHEN, SYDVKM. This CDR3 region has 18 residues. The junction had 16 bases not matched to a gene; V was cut back by 6 bases and J by 2 bases. The CDR3 nucleotides read TGTGCCAGCAGGCAGACAGGGGACCCCGTCTGGTCCACAGATACGCAGTATTTT. This encodes CASRQTGDPVWSTDTQYF.

This clone was detected a few times. The chain carries TRBV23-1 and TRBJ1-1, with TRBD1 identical over 8 bases. TRBV23-1 is identified as an open reading frame with a role that is uncertain. With V trimmed by 2 bases and J by 4 bases, 6 bases remained unmatched. The CDR3 consists of 15 residues. In DNA form, the CDR3 reads TGCGCCAGCAGTCAACCGCACAGGGGGAGCACTGAAGCTTTCTTT. Protein sequence: CASSQPHRGSTEAFF.

The chain joins TRBV7-2 to TRBJ2-3, with D hard to call. CDR3 size: 13 residues. The V gene's germline CDR1 is SGHTA and CDR2 FQGNSA. Trimming left V 5 bases short and J 9 bases short, with 15 bases between. The CDR3 region has the DNA TGTGCCAGCAGCCCCGGTGCCCCTGGGACGCAGTATTTT. Its protein is CASSPGAPGTQYF.

The chain carries TRBV15 and TRBJ1-2; TRBD1 is a possible D gene (6 bases). Germline V CDR1 and CDR2: LNHNV, YYDKDF (reference sequence). V was trimmed by 3 bases and J by 6 bases, leaving 14 bases between them. The CDR3 spans 14 residues. Here the CDR3 reads CATSSHRDTHGYTF. Here the CDR3 DNA reads TGTGCCACCAGCAGTCACCGGGACACACATGGCTACACCTTC.

The J gene is TRBJ2-7, the V gene TRBV4-3; D gene ambiguous. Trimming stripped 0 bases from V and 3 bases from J, with 21 bases between. CDR1 is LGHNA and CDR2 is YSLEER in the germline V gene. The CDR3 is 18 amino acids. The CDR3 here is CASSQEAPTGVRHYEQYF. The CDR3 DNA reads as TGCGCCAGCAGCCAAGAAGCCCCCACGGGTGTCAGGCACTACGAGCAGTACTTC.

The chain is built from TRBV7-2 and TRBJ1-3; D ambiguous. The germline CDR1 and CDR2 sequences are SGHTA and FQGNSA. The CDR3 length is 13 residues. V gave up 6 bases and J gave up 0 bases, with 6 bases separating them. The CDR3 reads CASSQNSGNTIYF. The CDR3 region has the DNA TGTGCCAGCAGTCAAAACTCTGGAAACACCATATATTTT.

Here the CDR3 DNA reads TGTGCCAGCAGCGGTCGGAAAGGGTCGAACTATGGCTACACCTTC. Residues: CASSGRKGSNYGYTF. The chain couples TRBV9 to TRBJ1-2; D ambiguous. The length of the CDR3 is 15 residues. CDR1 and CDR2 (germline): SGDLS, YYNGEE. Trimming removed 3 bases at V and 2 bases at J, with 14 bases between.

The chain links TRBV5-1 to TRBJ2-3; TRBD2 aligns across 12 bases. The trim removed 6 bases at V and 5 bases at J, leaving 13 bases unmatched. Germline V gives CDR1 SGHRS, CDR2 YFSETQ. The CDR3 contains 17 residues. In nucleotides, the CDR3 is TGCGCCAGCACTCAGTCTAGCGGGGGGGCCGCGAGAGATACGCAGTATTTT. It encodes CASTQSSGGAARDTQYF.

This sequence joins TRBV19 and TRBJ1-2; 9 bases are a match to TRBD1. The V gene end was trimmed by 8 bases and the J gene end by 7 bases; junction bases not matched to a gene: 11. The V gene's germline CDR1 is LNHDA and CDR2 SQIVND (reference sequence). The CDR3 loop spans 14 amino acids. In DNA, the CDR3 is TGTGCCAGTGCTTTTCCGGGACAGGGTTCTGGCTACACCTTC. Amino acid sequence: CASAFPGQGSGYTF. The variable domain in full, with the rest retrieved from reference TRBV19 and TRBJ1-2, is DGGITQSPKYLFRKEGQNVTLSCEQNLNHDAMYWYRQDPGQGLRLIYYSQIVNDFQKGDIAEGYSVSREKKESFPLTVTSAQKNPTAFYLCASAFPGQGSGYTFGSGTRLTVV.